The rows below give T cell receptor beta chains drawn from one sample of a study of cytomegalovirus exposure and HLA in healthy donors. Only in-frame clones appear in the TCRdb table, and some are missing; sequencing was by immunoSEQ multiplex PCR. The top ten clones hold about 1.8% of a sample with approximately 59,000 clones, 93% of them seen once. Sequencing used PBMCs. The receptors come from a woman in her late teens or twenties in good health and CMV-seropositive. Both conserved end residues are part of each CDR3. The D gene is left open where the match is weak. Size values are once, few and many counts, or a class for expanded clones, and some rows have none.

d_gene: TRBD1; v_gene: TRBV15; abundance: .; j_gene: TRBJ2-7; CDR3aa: CATSRGGTAYEQYF; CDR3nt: TGTGCCACCAGCAGAGGAGGGACAGCCTACGAGCAGTACTTC
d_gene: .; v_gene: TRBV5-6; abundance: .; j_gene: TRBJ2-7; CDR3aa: CASSRIGDSPEQYF; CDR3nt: TGTGCCAGCAGCCGGATAGGGGACTCCCCCGAGCAGTACTTC
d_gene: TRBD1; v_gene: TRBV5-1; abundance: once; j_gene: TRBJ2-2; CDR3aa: CASSLIVIAGQESNTGELFF; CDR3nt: TGCGCCAGCAGCTTGATAGTTATTGCGGGACAGGAATCGAACACCGGGGAGCTGTTTTTT
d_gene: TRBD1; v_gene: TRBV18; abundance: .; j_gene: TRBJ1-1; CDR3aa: CASSRQTGGRGTEAFF; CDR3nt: TGTGCCAGCTCACGACAGACAGGGGGCAGGGGCACTGAAGCTTTCTTT
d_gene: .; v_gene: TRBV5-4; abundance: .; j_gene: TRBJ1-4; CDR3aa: CATRTAGSSEKLFF; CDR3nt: TGTGCCACCAGAACAGCAGGGTCCAGTGAAAAACTGTTTTTT
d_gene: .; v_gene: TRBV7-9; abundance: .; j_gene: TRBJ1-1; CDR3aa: CASSLWGAEAFF; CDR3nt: TGTGCCAGCAGCTTATGGGGGGCTGAAGCTTTCTTT
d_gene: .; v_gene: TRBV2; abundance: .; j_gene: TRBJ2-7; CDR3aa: CASVAYEQYF; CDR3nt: TGTGCCAGCGTAGCCTACGAGCAGTACTTC
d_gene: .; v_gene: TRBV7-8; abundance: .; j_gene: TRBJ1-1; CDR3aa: CASALRGYTEAFF; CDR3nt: TGTGCCAGCGCTCTGAGGGGGTACACTGAAGCTTTCTTT
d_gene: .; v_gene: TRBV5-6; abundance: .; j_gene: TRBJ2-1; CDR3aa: CASSLQSGDEQFF; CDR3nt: TGTGCCAGCAGCTTGCAGAGCGGAGATGAGCAGTTCTTC
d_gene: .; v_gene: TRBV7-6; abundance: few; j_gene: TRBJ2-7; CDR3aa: CASSLEAGTYEQYF; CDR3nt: TGTGCCAGCAGCTTAGAAGCAGGTACCTACGAGCAGTACTTC
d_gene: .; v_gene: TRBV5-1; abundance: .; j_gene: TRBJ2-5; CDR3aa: CASSLDGLGWAGMKETQYF; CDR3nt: TGCGCCAGCAGCTTAGACGGACTGGGATGGGCCGGAATGAAGGAGACCCAGTACTTC
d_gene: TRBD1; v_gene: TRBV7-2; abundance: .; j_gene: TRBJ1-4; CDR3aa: CASSLFQTGLNEKLFF; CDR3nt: TGTGCCAGCAGCTTATTCCAGACAGGGCTTAATGAAAAACTGTTTTTT
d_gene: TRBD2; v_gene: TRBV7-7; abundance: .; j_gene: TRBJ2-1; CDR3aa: CASSLGLAGRGEQFF; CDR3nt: TGTGCCAGCAGCCTCGGACTAGCGGGGAGGGGTGAGCAGTTCTTC
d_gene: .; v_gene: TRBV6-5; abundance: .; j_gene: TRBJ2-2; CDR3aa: CASSYFRVLRGELFF; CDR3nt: TGTGCCAGCAGTTACTTCAGGGTCTTACGCGGGGAGCTGTTTTTT
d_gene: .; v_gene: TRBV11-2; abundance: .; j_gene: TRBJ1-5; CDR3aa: CASSLDMGGSQPQHF; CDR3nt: TGTGCCAGCAGCTTAGATATGGGTGGGAGTCAGCCCCAGCATTTT
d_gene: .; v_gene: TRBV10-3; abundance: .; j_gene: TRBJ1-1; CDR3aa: CAISDGPTEAFF; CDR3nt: TGTGCCATCAGTGATGGGCCCACTGAAGCTTTCTTT
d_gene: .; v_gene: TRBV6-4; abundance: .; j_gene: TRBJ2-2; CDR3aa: CASSGQDTGELFF; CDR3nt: TGTGCCAGCAGTGGACAGGACACCGGGGAGCTGTTTTTT
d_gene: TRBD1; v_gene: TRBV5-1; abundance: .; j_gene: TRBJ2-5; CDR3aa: CASSLLPGQGSETQYF; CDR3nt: TGCGCCAGCAGCTTGCTACCGGGACAGGGGTCGGAGACCCAGTACTTC
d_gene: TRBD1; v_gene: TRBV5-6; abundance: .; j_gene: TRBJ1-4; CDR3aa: CASSLRDRGRLGEKLFF; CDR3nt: TGTGCCAGCAGCTTAAGGGACAGGGGGCGTCTGGGGGAAAAACTGTTTTTT
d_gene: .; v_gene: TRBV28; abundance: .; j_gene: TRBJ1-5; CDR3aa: CASRVAGQPQHF; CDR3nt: TGTGCCAGCAGGGTTGCCGGTCAGCCCCAGCATTTT
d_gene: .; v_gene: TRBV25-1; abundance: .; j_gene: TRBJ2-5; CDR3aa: CASSELLGQQETQYF; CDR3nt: TGTGCCAGCAGTGAACTACTGGGACAACAGGAGACCCAGTACTTC
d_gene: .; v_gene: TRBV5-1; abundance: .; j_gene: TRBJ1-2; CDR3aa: CASSRLPTGVYGYTF; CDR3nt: TGCGCCAGCAGCCGTTTACCCACAGGAGTCTATGGCTACACCTTC
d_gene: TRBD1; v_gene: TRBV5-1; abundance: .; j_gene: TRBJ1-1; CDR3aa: CASSWDRGTMNTEAFF; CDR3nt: TGCGCCAGCAGCTGGGACAGGGGCACGATGAACACTGAAGCTTTCTTT
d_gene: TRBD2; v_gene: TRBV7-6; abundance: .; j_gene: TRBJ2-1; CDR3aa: CASSLAPAGTYNEQFF; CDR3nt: TGTGCCAGCAGCTTAGCGCCAGCGGGAACCTACAATGAGCAGTTCTTC
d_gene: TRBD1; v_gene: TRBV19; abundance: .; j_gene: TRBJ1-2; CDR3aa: CASSARQGTRSEGYTF; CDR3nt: TGTGCCAGTAGTGCCAGACAGGGTACTCGATCGGAAGGCTACACCTTC
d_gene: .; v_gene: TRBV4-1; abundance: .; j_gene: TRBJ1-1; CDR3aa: CASSQVGGSNTEAFF; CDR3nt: TGCGCCAGCAGCCAAGTGGGGGGATCTAACACTGAAGCTTTCTTT
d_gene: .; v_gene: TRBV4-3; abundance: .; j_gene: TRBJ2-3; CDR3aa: CASSQDPTDTQYF; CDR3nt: TGCGCCAGCAGCCAAGATCCAACAGATACGCAGTATTTT
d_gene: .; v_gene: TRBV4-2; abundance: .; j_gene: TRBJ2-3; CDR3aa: CASSQILSDTQYF; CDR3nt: TGTGCCAGCAGCCAAATACTATCAGATACGCAGTATTTT
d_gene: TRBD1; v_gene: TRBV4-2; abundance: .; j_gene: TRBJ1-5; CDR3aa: CASSQDPAGGNQPQHF; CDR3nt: TGTGCCAGCAGCCAAGATCCGGCAGGGGGTAATCAGCCCCAGCATTTT
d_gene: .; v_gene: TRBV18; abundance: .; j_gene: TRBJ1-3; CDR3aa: CASSPVDGVPGNTIYF; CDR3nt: TGTGCCAGCTCACCTGTAGACGGGGTTCCTGGAAACACCATATATTTT
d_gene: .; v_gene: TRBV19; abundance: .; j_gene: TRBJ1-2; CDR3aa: CASDSYYGYTF; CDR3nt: TGTGCCAGCGACAGTTACTATGGCTACACCTTC
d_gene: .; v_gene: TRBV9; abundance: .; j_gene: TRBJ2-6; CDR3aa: CASSVAGTGANVLTF; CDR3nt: TGTGCCAGCAGCGTAGCAGGTACTGGGGCCAACGTCCTGACTTTC
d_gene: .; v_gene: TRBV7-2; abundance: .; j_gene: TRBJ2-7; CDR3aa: CASSLYLGGGSYEQYF; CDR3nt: TGTGCCAGCAGCTTGTATTTGGGAGGGGGCTCCTACGAGCAGTACTTC
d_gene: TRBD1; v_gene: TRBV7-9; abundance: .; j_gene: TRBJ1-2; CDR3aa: CASSSYERQGDYGYTF; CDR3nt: TGTGCCAGCAGCTCCTACGAACGACAGGGGGACTATGGCTACACCTTC
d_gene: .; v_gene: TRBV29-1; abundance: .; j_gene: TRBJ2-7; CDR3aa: CSVVSGSYEQYF; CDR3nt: TGCAGCGTTGTAAGCGGCTCCTACGAGCAGTACTTC
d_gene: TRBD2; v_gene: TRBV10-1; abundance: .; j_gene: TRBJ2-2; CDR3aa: CATAGGTGELFF; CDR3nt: TGCGCCACGGCGGGGGGGACCGGGGAGCTGTTTTTT
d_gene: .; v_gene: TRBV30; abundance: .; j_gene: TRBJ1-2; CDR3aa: CAWSSQSYTF; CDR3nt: TGTGCCTGGAGTTCCCAGAGCTACACCTTC
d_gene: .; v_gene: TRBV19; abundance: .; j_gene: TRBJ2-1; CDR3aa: CASSIGLAIPNEQFF; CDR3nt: TGTGCCAGTAGTATAGGGCTCGCCATCCCCAATGAGCAGTTCTTC
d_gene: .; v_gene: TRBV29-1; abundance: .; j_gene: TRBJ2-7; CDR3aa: CSVVLPARSEQYF; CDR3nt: TGCAGCGTTGTCCTCCCGGCGAGGAGCGAGCAGTACTTC
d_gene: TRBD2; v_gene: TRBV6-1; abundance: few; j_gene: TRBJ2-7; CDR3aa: CASSELSGESYEQYF; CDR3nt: TGTGCCAGCAGTGAACTAAGCGGGGAATCCTACGAGCAGTACTTC
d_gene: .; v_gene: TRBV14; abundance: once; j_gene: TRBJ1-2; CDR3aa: CASSRLSGTTNYGYTF; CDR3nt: TGTGCCAGCAGCCGGCTTTCCGGGACAACTAACTATGGCTACACCTTC
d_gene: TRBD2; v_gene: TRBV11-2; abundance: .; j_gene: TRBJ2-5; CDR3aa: CASSRREGRLAAAQYF; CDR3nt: TGTGCCAGCAGCAGGCGGGAGGGCAGATTGGCGGCGGCCCAGTACTTC
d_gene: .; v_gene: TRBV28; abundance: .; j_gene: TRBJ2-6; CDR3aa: CASSSRGGANVLTF; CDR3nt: TGTGCCAGCAGTTCTCGCGGTGGGGCCAACGTCCTGACTTTC
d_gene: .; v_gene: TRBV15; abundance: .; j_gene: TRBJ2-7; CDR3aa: CATSRWTDQSYEQYF; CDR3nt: TGTGCCACCAGCAGGTGGACTGATCAGTCCTACGAGCAGTACTTC
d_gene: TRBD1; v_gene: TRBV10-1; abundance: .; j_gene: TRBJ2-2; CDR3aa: CASGPGQLNTGELFF; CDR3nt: TGCGCCAGCGGACCGGGACAGCTGAACACCGGGGAGCTGTTTTTT
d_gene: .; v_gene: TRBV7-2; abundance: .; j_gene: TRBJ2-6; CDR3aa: CASSLSGGISGANVLTF; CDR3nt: TGTGCCAGCAGCTTATCGGGCGGGATCTCTGGGGCCAACGTCCTGACTTTC
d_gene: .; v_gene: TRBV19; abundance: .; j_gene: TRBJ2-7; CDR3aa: CASSMRTDLNSYEQYF; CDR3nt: TGTGCCAGTAGTATGAGGACAGACTTAAACTCCTACGAGCAGTACTTC
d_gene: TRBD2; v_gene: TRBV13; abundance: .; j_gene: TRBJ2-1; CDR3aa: CASSYSGGVNEQFF; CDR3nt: TGTGCCAGCAGCTATAGCGGGGGGGTTAATGAGCAGTTCTTC
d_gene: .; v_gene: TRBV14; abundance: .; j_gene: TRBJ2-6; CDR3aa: CATSSGANVLTF; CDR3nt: TGTGCCACCTCCTCTGGGGCCAACGTCCTGACTTTC
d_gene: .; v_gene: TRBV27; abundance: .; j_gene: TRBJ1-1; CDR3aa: CASSFTGLNTEAFF; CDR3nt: TGTGCCAGCAGTTTCACGGGTCTGAACACTGAAGCTTTCTTT
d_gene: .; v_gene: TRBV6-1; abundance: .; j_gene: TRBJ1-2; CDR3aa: CASSGKEDGYGYTF; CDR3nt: TGTGCCAGCAGTGGTAAGGAGGACGGCTATGGCTACACCTTC
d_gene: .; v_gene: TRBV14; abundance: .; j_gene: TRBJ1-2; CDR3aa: CASSHQWGDANYGYTF; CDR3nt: TGTGCCAGCAGCCACCAGTGGGGGGACGCTAACTATGGCTACACCTTC
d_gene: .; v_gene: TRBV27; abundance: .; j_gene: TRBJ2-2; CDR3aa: CASSLQRQVGELFF; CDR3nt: TGTGCCAGCAGTTTACAAAGACAGGTCGGGGAGCTGTTTTTT
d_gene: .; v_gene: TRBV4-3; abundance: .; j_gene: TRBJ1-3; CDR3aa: CASSQTQSPYSGNTIYF; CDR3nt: TGCGCCAGCAGCCAAACTCAATCTCCGTACTCTGGAAACACCATATATTTT
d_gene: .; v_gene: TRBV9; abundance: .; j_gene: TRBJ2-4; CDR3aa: CASSPSSVSAKNIQYF; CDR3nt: TGTGCCAGCAGCCCCAGTTCTGTCTCGGCCAAAAACATTCAGTACTTC
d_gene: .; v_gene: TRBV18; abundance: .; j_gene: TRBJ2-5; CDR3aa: CASSPTQGGTQYF; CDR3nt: TGTGCCAGCTCACCGACACAAGGTGGGACCCAGTACTTC
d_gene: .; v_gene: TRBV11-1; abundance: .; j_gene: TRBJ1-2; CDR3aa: CASSLGGNYGYTF; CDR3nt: TGTGCCAGCAGCCTCGGAGGGAACTATGGCTACACCTTC
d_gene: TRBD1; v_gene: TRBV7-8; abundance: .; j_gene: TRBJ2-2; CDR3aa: CASRRSRIRGQGTGELFF; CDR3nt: TGTGCCAGCAGACGATCCAGAATCAGGGGGCAAGGCACCGGGGAGCTGTTTTTT
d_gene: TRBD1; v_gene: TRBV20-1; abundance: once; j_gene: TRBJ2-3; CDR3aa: CSALDRVF; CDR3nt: TGCAGTGCTCTGGACAGGGTTTTT
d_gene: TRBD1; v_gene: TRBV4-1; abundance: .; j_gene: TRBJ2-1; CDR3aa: CASSQHGQGVGNEQFF; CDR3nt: TGCGCCAGCAGCCAACATGGACAGGGGGTAGGGAATGAGCAGTTCTTC